Many counts were recorded for the clone carrying this T cell receptor (beta chain). Scientists amplified the TCR beta CDR3 regions from RNA transcripts. First-round RT-PCR used HTBI primers; second-round multiplex PCR followed. Via MiXCR, TCRdb re-called the multiplex PCR reads, giving one row per CDR3 protein. The table lists 340,000 or so distinct CDR3 sequences, about 17% of them singletons. V shed 2 bases and J 2 bases; nucleotides not matched to a gene: 7. The CDR3 is made up of 16 amino acids. CDR1 MNHEY and CDR2 SVGAGI come from the germline V gene. The sample originates from a study of Graves' ophthalmopathy and Graves' hyperthyroidism.

This TCR was sampled from an adult man with Graves' ophthalmopathy. This sequence joins TRBV6-5 and TRBJ1-2; 8 nucleotides match TRBD1. Sequenced input: peripheral blood. CDR3 sequence: CASSYHGQGGNYGYTF. The CDR3 nucleotides are TGTGCCAGCAGTTACCATGGACAGGGAGGGAACTATGGCTACACCTTC.